What follows is one T cell receptor (beta chain) and its context. The record originates from a study of T cell changes during pregnancy in multiple sclerosis. CDR3 length: 13 residues. The V gene end was trimmed by 4 bases and the J gene end by 10 bases; junction bases not matched to a gene: 5. The germline CDR1 and CDR2 sequences are SNHLY and FYNNEI. Assay: immunoSEQ multiplex PCR; the TCRdb copy retains only in-frame clones and omits some. Of fewer than 50,000 clones detected, around 90% appear once; the ten largest clones hold roughly a tenth. The sequencing here drew on CD8+ T cells from peripheral blood mononuclear cells, taken after pregnancy. This chain joins TRBV2 and TRBJ2-1, with TRBD2 matching 9 bases. The receptor was derived from a female donor with multiple sclerosis, enrolled in a pregnancy study. The chain's CDR3 is CASSGFSGGEQFF. CDR3 sequence (DNA): TGTGCCAGCAGTGGGTTTAGCGGGGGAGAGCAGTTCTTC.